This T cell receptor beta chain was found in a study of cytomegalovirus exposure and HLA in healthy donors. Broader study findings: Follow-up analysis found HLA locus-dependent TCR association rates, highest for DRB1 and lowest for HLA-C.

On this clone itself: No antigen is known for it.

The CDR3 totals 14 residues. The germline CDR1 and CDR2 sequences are SGHTA and FQGNSA. The ends were cut back, 0 bases at V and 10 bases at J, with 13 bases in the middle. It was with 60 Vbeta and 13 Jbeta primers that the PCR ran. Clones were read by immunoSEQ multiplex PCR, and TCRdb kept only the in-frame ones, dropping some. The table lists 140,000 or so clones, roughly 65% of them singletons, with roughly 1.7% in the top ten. The chain recombines TRBV7-2 with TRBJ2-1; D uncertain. Specimen: PBMCs. The TCR sequence derives from a woman aged 25 to 45 in good health and CMV-seronegative. CDR3 sequence (DNA): TGTGCCAGCAGCTTAGCGTTCTTGGCTTACGAGCAGTTCTTC. This codes for CASSLAFLAYEQFF.